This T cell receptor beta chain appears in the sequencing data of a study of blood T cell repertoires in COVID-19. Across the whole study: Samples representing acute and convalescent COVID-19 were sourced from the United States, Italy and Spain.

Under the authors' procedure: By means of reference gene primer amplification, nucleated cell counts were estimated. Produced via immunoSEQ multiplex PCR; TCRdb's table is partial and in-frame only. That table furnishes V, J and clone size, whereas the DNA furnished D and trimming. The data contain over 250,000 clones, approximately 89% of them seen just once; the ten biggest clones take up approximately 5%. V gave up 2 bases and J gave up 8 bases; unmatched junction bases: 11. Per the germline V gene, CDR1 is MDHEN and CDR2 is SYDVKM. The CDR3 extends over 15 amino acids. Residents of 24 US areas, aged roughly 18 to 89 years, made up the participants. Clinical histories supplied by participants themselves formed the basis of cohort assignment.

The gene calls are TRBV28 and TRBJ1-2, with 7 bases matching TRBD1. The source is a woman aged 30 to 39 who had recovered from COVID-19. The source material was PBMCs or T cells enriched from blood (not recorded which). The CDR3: CASSLDPRGQRGYTF. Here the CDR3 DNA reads TGTGCCAGCAGTTTAGACCCCCGGGGACAGCGAGGCTACACCTTC.